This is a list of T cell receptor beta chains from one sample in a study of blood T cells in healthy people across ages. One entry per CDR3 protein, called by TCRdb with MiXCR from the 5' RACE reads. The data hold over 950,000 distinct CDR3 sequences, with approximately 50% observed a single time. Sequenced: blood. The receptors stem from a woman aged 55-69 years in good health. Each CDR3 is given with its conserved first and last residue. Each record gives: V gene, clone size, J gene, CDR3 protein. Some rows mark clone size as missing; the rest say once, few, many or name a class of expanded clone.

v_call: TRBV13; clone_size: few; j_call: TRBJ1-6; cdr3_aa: CASSYTASPLHF
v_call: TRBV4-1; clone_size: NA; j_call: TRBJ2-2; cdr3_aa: CASSQALGRTGELFF
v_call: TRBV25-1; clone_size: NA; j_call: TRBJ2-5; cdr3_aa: CASSGGLAGVRETQYF
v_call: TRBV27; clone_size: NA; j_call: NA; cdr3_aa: CASSLSGGFYEQYF
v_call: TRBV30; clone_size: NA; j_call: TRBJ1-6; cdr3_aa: CAWSTGQEDSPLHF
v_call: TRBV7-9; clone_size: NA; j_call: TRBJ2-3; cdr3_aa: CASTTGTSTDTQYF
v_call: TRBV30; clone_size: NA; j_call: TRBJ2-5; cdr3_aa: CAWSVQAGGNEQYF
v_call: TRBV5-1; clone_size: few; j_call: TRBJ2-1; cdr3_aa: CASSWEGQVVLEQFF
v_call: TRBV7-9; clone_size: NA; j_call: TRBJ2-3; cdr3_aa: CASSPPGGGTRADTQYF
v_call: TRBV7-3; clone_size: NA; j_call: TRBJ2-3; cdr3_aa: CASSRELADTQYF
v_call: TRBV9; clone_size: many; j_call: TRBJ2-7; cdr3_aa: CASSATLGTGVEQYF
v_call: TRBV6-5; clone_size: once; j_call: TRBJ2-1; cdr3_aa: CASSIAISSYNEQFF
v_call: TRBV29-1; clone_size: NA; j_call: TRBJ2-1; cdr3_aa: CSSRGGDPGLRQFF
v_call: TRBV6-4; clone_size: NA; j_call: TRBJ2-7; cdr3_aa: CASRIQEVDYEQYF
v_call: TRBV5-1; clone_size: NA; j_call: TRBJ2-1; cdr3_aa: CASSRTGGNSYNEQFF
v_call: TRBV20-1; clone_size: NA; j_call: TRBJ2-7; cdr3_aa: CSASRPGRLKDEQYF
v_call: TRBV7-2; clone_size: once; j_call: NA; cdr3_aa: CASSLMAGGEQYF
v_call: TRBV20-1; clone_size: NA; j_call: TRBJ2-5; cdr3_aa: CSARHPLSGSGETQYF
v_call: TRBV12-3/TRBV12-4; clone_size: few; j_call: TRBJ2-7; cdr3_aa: CASRASINTYEQYF
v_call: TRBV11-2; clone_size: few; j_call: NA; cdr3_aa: CASSPWVETQYF
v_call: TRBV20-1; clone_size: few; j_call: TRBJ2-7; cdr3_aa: CSARGGTPGTTYEQYF
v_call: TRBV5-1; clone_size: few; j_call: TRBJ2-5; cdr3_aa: CASSKVSEETQYF
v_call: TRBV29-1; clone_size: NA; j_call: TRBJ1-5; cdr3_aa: CSVRTGNQPQHF
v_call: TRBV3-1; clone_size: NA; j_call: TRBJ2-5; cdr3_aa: CASSSDRFEQYF
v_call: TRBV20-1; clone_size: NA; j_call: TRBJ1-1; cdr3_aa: CSVQQQLNTEAFF
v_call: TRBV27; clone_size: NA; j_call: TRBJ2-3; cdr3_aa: CAGSFTGGFIDTQYF
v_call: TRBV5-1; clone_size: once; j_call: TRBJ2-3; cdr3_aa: CASTLQGGTDTQYF
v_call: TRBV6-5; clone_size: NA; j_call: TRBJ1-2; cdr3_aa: CASSNPTDYGYTF
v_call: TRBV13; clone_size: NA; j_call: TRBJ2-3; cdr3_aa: CASSLEEAPRTGGTDTQYF
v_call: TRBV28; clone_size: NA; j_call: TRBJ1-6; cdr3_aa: CASRFQGTSPLHF
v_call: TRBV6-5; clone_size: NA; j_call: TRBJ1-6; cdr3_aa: CASSFMGQGSSPLHF
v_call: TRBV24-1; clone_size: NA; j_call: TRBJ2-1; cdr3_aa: CATSGAQGVYNEQFF
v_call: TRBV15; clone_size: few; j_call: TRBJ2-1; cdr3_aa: CATSGSGRAYNEQFF
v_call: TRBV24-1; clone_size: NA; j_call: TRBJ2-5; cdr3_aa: CATSDLLAPKETQYF
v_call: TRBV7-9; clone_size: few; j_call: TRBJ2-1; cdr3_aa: CASSQGQGAREQFF
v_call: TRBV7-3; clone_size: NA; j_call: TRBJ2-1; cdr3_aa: CASSQEGGFNNEQFF
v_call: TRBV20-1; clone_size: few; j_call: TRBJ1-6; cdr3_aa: CSARGRSPLHF
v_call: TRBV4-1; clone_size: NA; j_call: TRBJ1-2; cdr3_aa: CASSQGQSYGYTF
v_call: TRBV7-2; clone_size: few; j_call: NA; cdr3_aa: CASSLDEGMETQYF
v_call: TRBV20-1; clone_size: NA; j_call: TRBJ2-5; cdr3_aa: CSRGGAQETQYF
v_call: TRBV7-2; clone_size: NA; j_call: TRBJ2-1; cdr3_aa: CASGPRGSYNEQFF
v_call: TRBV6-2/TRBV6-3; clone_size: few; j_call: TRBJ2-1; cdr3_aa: CASSLRRDEQFF
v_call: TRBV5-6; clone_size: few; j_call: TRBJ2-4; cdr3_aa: CASSYQTSGKKNIQYF
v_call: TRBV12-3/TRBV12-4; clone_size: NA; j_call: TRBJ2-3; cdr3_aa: CASFRGGRSDAQYF
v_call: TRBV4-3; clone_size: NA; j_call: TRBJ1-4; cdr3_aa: CASSQDGRRNEKLFF
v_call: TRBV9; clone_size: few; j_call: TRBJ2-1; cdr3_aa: CASSPQPRSAYNEQFF
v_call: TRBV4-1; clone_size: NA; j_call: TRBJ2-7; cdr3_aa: CASSHERRDLTSYEQYF
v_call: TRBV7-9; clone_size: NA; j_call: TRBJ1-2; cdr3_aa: CACSLVGTISYGYTF
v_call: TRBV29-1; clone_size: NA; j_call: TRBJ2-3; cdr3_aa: CSVEVGTSGFTDTQYF
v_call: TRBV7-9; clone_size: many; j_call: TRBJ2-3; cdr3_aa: CASSLLLGGTDTQYF
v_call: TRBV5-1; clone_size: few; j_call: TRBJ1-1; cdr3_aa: CASSPSGAGGDTEAFF